This TCR beta chain came from a study of response to subunit inactivated influenza vaccine. One entry per CDR3 protein, called by TCRdb with MiXCR from the RT-PCR reads. Here the sample spans about 580,000 distinct CDR3 sequences, 12% to 15% being singletons. The length of the CDR3 is 12 residues. Germline CDR1 DFQATT, CDR2 SNEGSKA (reference sequence). The ends were cut back, 4 bases at V and 4 bases at J, with 11 bases in the middle. The material was PBMCs from blood, obtained less than 13 days after vaccination. The TCR originated in a man aged 50-59 years who received an inactivated influenza vaccine. V gene TRBV20-1 combines with J gene TRBJ2-7; D remains ambiguous. The CDR3, as DNA: TGCAGTGCTAATGGGCAAGTTTACGAGCAGTACTTC. Encoded protein: CSANGQVYEQYF.